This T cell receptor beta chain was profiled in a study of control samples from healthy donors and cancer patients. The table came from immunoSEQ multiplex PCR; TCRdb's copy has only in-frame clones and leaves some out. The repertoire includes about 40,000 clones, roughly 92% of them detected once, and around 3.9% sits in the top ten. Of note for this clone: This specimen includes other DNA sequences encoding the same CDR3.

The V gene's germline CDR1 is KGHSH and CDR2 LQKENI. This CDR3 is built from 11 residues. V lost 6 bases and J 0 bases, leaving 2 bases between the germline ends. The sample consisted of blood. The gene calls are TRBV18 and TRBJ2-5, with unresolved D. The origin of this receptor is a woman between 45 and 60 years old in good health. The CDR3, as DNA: TGTGCCAGCTCCCACCAAGAGACCCAGTACTTC. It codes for CASSHQETQYF.